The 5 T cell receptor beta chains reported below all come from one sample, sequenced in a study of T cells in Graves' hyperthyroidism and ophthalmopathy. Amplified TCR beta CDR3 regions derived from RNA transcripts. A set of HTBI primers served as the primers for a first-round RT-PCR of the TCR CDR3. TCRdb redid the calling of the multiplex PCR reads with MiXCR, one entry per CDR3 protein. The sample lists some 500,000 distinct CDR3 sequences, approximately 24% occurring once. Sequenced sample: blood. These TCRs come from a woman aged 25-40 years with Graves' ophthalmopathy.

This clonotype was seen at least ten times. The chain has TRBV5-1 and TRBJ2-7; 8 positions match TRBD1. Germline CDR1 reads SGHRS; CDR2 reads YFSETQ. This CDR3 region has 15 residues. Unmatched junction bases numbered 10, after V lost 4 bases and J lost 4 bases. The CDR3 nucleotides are TGCGCCAGCAGCCTTGGACAGGGCAGAATTTACGAGCAGTACTTC. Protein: CASSLGQGRIYEQYF.

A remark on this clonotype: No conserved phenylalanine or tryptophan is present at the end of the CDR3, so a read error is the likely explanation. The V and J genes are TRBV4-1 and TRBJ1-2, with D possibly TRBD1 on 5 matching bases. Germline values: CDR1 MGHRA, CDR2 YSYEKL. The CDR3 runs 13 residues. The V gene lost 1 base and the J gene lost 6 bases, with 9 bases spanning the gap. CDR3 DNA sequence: TGCGCCAGCAGCCAAGTTCAAGGGGATGGCTACACCTAC. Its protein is CASSQVQGDGYTY.

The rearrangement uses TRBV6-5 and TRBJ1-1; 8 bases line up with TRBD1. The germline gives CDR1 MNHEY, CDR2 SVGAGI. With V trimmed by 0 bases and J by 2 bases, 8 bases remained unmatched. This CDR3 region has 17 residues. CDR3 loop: CASSYSKQGVGNTEAFF. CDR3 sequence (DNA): TGTGCCAGCAGTTACTCGAAACAGGGGGTGGGCAACACTGAAGCTTTCTTT.

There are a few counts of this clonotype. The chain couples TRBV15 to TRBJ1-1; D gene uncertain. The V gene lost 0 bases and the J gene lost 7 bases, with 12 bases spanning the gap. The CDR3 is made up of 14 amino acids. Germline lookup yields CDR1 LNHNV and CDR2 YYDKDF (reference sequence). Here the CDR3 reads CATSREYPLYEAFF. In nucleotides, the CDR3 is TGTGCCACCAGCAGAGAGTACCCTCTCTATGAAGCTTTCTTT.

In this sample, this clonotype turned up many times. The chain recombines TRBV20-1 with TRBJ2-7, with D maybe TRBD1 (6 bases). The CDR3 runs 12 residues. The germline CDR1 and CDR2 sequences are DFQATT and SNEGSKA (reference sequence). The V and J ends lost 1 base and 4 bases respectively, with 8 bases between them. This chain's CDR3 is CSARGRGYEQYF. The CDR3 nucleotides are TGCAGTGCTAGAGGCAGGGGATACGAGCAGTACTTC.